The sequence of this TCR beta chain was determined in a study of T cell responses to AZD1222 COVID-19 vaccine. The V and J ends lost 3 bases and 6 bases respectively, with 9 bases between them. The CDR3 is 12 residues long. CDR1 and CDR2 from the germline V gene are SGHTA and FQGNSA. General study findings and limits: A rise in Spike-specific TCR breadth and depth followed two AZD1222 doses. The sample set comprised mostly white British donors with more females, and clonal diversity was possibly underestimated.

A note on this clone: Its specificity is not known.

The protocol was immunoSEQ multiplex PCR, while the TCRdb copy is restricted to in-frame clones and leaves out a portion. The sample carries roughly 120,000 clones, approximately 85% recorded once. Sample: peripheral blood, taken on day 0 of MenACWY control vaccination. The TCR sequence derives from an adult in good health. V gene TRBV7-2 combines with J gene TRBJ2-7; D might be TRBD2 (7 bases). The CDR3 reads CASSFGGLEQYF. Here the CDR3 DNA reads TGTGCCAGCAGCTTCGGGGGGCTCGAGCAGTACTTC.